The 9 T cell receptor beta chains below come from one sample, sequenced in a study of molecular identifiers for immune sequencing clone quantification. TCRdb passed the PCR reads through MiXCR, listing each CDR3 protein once. The sample yields about 36,000 distinct CDR3 sequences, around 18% seen once. The sequencing sample was made of naive CD8+ T cells from blood, with Jurkat cell RNA spiked in. The subset denotes: FACS-sorted CD8+CD4-CCR7+CD45RA+ naive T cells. The receptor set was obtained from a human donor in good health. Some libraries in this study had Jurkat cell RNA spiked in.

The V call is TRBV19, the J call TRBJ2-1, with TRBD2 matching over 8 bases. Trimming cost V 3 bases and J 5 bases; bases outside gene matches: 6. Germline V gene sequence: CDR1 LNHDA, CDR2 SQIVND (reference sequence). The CDR3 runs to 15 residues. DNA for the CDR3: TGTGCCAGTAGTATTTTTAGCGGGGTACACAATGAGCAGTTCTTC. Its translation: CASSIFSGVHNEQFF.

This clonotype was found many times. The gene calls are TRBV7-9 and TRBJ2-3, with a tentative D call TRBD2 (6 bases). Germline values: CDR1 SEHNR, CDR2 FQNEAQ (reference sequence). Trimming left V 0 bases short and J 5 bases short, with 12 bases between. The CDR3 totals 15 residues. CDR3 in amino acids: CASSLADGGEDTQYF. The CDR3 bases are TGTGCCAGCAGCTTAGCGGACGGGGGTGAAGATACGCAGTATTTT.

In its sample, this clonotype was seen many times. The rearrangement joins TRBV5-1 to TRBJ2-7; TRBD1 agrees at 11 bases. The ends lost 5 bases at V and 5 bases at J; junction bases unmatched: 3. Germline CDR1 SGHRS, CDR2 YFSETQ. This CDR3 region has 13 residues. In DNA, the CDR3 is TGCGCCAGCAGATGGACAGGGGGCCACGAGCAGTACTTC. Translating gives CASRWTGGHEQYF.

This clonotype has ten or more counts. CDR3 sequence (DNA): TGCAGCGTTTGGCAGGGGTCGATTAATGAAAAACTGTTTTTT. This codes for CSVWQGSINEKLFF. V is TRBV29-1 and J is TRBJ1-4; D perhaps matches TRBD1 (6 bases). Per the germline V gene, CDR1 is SQVTM and CDR2 is ANQGSEA. V lost 5 bases, J lost 4 bases, and 14 bases lay in between. The CDR3 sequence is 14 residues long.

In its sample, this clonotype was seen a few times. CDR3 protein: CASSLGPGTTNEQFF. In nucleotides, the CDR3 is TGTGCCAGCAGTTTAGGTCCCGGGACGACCAATGAGCAGTTCTTC. V usage is TRBV28 and J usage is TRBJ2-1; possibly TRBD1 or TRBD2 for D (5 bases each). The length of the CDR3 is 15 residues. Germline V gene data show CDR1 as MDHEN and CDR2 as SYDVKM. The V end was cut by 2 bases, the J end by 6 bases, with 14 bases between.

This clonotype was seen ten or more times. The rearrangement links TRBV7-9 to TRBJ2-3; D could derive from TRBD1 or TRBD2 (5 bases each). Germline V CDR1 and CDR2: SEHNR, FQNEAQ (reference sequence). The V end lost 2 bases, the J end lost 0 bases, and 12 bases lay between the germline ends. The CDR3 is 16 residues long. The CDR3, as DNA: TGTGCCAGCAGCTTATCTCAGGGACCCAGCACAGATACGCAGTATTTT. Amino acids: CASSLSQGPSTDTQYF.

This clonotype was detected only a few times. The chain employs TRBV9 and TRBJ1-2; D unresolved. The germline V gene has CDR1 SGDLS and CDR2 YYNGEE. The CDR3 has 11 residues. Trimming cost V 5 bases and J 5 bases, with 7 bases left between them. The CDR3 sequence is CASSPGYGYTF. The DNA of the CDR3 is TGTGCCAGCAGTCCAGGATATGGCTACACCTTC.

This clonotype was counted at least ten times. The rearrangement uses TRBV29-1 and TRBJ2-5; the D gene is possibly TRBD2 (5 bases). Trimming removed 4 bases from V and 5 bases from J, with 5 bases in between. This CDR3 comprises 10 residues. Germline CDR1 and CDR2: SQVTM and ANQGSEA. CDR3 sequence reads: CSVAGETQYF. The CDR3 coding sequence is TGCAGCGTTGCGGGGGAGACCCAGTACTTC.

This chain's CDR3 is CASSPPGRTGGDSTEAFF. In DNA, the CDR3 is TGTGCCAGCAGTCCACCTGGGAGGACAGGGGGCGATTCCACTGAAGCTTTCTTT. The rearrangement joins TRBV28 to TRBJ1-1, with 11 bases that match TRBD1. The CDR3 runs 18 residues. The ends lost 5 bases at V and 4 bases at J; junction bases unmatched: 15. Per germline, CDR1 MDHEN and CDR2 SYDVKM.